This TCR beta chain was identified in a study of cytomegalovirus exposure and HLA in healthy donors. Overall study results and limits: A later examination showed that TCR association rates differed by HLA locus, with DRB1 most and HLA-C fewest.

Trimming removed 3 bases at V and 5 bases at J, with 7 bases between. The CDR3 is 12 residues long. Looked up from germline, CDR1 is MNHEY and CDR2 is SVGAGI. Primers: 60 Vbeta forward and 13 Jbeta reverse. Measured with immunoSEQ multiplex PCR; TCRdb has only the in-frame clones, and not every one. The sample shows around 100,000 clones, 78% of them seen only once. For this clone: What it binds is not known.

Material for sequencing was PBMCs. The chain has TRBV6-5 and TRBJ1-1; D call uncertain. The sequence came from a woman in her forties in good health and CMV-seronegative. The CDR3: CASSYLGTEAFF. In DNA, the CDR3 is TGTGCCAGCAGTTATCTCGGGACTGAAGCTTTCTTT.